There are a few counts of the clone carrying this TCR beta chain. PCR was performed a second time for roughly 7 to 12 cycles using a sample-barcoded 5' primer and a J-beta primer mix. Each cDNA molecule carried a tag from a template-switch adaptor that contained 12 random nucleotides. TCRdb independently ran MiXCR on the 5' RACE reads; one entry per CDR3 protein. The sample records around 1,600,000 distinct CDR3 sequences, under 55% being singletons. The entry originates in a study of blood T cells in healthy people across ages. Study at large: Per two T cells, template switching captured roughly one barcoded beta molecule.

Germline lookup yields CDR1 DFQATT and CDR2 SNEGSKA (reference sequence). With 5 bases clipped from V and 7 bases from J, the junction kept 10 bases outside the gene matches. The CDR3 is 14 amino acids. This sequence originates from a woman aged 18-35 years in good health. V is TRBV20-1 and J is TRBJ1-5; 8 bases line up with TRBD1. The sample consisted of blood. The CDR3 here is CSALRTGSGQPQHF. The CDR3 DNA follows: TGCAGTGCTCTCCGGACAGGGAGTGGACAGCCCCAGCATTTT.